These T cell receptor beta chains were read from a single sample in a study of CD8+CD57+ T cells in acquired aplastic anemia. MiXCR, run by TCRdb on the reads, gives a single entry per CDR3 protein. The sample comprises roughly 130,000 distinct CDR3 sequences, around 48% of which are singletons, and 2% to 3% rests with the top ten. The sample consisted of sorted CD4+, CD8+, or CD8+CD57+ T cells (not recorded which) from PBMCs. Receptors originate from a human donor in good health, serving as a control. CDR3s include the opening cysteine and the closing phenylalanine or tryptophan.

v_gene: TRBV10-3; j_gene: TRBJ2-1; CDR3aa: CAISDSGGSNNEQFF
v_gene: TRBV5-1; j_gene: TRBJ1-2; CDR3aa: CASSLADRGAGTGGYTF
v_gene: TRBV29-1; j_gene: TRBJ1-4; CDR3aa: CSVGRGINEKLFF
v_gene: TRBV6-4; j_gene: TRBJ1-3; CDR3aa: CASSDSKERRDRFRANTIYF
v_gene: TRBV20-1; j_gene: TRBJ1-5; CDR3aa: CSARKPLSNQPQHF
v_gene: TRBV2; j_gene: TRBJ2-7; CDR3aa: CASSIRLGLPYEQYF
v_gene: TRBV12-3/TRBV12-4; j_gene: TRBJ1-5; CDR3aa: CASRRQGMGQPQHF
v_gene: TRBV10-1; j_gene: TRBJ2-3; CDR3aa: CASSKDGRTDTQYF
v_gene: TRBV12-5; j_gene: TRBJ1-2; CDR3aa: CASGLVQGSNNYGYTF
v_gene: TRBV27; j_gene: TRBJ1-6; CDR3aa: CASRPDYNSPLHF
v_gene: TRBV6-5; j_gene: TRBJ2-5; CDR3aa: CASSYGWQQETQYF
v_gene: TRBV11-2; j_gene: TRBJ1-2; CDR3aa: CASSAQVAGNTEANYGYTF
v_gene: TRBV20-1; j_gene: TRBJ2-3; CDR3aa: CSAQERGHTDTQYF
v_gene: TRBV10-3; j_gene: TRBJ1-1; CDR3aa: CAITKTGNTEAFF
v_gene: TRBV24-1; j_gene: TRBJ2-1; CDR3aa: CATSDHDSMNEQFF
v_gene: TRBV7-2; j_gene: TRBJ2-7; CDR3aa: CASSLAGTGFKEYF
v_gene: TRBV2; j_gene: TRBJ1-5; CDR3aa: CASRGTGGSQPQHF
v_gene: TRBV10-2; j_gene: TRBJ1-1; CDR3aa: CASSDYRGMNTEAFF
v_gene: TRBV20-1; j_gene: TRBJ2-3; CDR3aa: CSAHRTTSPRQYF
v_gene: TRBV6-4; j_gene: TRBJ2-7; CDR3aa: CASSDAGQVGNEQYF
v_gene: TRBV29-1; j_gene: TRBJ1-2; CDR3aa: CSVGEGGYTF
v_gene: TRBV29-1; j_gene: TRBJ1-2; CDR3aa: CSAQSGTGAYGYTF
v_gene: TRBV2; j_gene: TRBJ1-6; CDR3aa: CASVQGYSPLHF
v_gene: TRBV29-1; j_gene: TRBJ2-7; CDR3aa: CSVETRDSYEQYF
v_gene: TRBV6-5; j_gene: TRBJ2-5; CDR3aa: CASSYSFPRGGDQETQYF
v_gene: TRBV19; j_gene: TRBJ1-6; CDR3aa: CASSISENSPLHF
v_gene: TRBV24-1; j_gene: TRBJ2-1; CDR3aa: CATSKEIQGEQFF
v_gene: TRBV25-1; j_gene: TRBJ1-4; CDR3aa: CASSEGGGGAANEKLFF